The present TCR beta chain was sequenced within a study of human T cells and chemical hapten exposure. In its sample, this clonotype was seen many times. Germline CDR1 and CDR2: MNHNS and SASEGT. J lost 8 bases, V lost 1 base, and 6 bases had no gene match. This CDR3 contains 15 residues. Time point here: patch test 1, 2 weeks after DPC sensitization. The treatment: therapeutic diphenylcyclopropenone sensitization with weekly scalp DPC. Donors were 18 to 70-year-old alopecia patients suitable for DPC. MiXCR, applied by TCRdb to the RACE reads, yields one record per CDR3 protein. Of about 100,000 distinct CDR3 sequences in the sample, more than 9.5% were seen once.

Sequencing used whole blood, obtained in connection with sensitization to the hapten diphenylcyclopropenone (DPC). This chain uses TRBV6-1 with TRBJ2-1; TRBD1 aligns across 9 bases. This receptor was identified in a woman in her 40s with alopecia areata. Some clones in this sample may be carry-over from other donors' samples. The DNA for the CDR3 is TGTGCCAGCAGTGAAGGGGGACAGGGTTTCGATGAGCAGTTCTTC. This gives the protein CASSEGGQGFDEQFF.